The following is a T cell receptor (beta chain) sequence with its context. The antigen remains unidentified. The sample comes from a study of identifying expanded T cells in peripheral blood. Notes on the study in general: Clone count variance between roughly 2-week samples rose with total template count. Over about two and four weeks, about 16 and 20 clones changed, versus 1.2 between replicates.

No infections or other immune events were documented during collection. There are 16 residues in the CDR3. V was pared by 6 bases and J by 4 bases, with 21 bases between. Germline V CDR1 and CDR2: MNHEY, SMNVEV (reference sequence). Produced via immunoSEQ multiplex PCR; TCRdb's table is partial and in-frame only. There are about 58,000 clones in the sample; about 85% occur only once, and about 15% lies in the top ten. The V gene is TRBV27, the J gene TRBJ1-2; D may be TRBD1 (6 bases). The clonotype was recovered from a person aged 18-70 years in good health. Specimen: blood. Here the CDR3 DNA reads TGTGCCAGCAGGCCCGGGGGCGGGGGCTTATTCTATGGCTACACCTTC. Its protein product is CASRPGGGGLFYGYTF.